One sample yielded the 4 T cell receptor beta chains listed below, sequenced in a study of blood T cell repertoires in COVID-19 (dated by TCRdb to the early 2020s). The library was made by the immunoSEQ multiplex PCR assay. This is the immuneACCESS table as TCRdb keeps it, with only in-frame sequences that have V and J called. A part of the clones is gone; compared with another copy, unresolved V genes explain less than half, and the rest is unexplained. The sample records under 150,000 clones, around 84% of which are singletons. Roughly 3.5% of the sample is in the top ten clones. The sample was peripheral blood. The receptors derive from a man aged 35 to 55 with acute or convalescent COVID-19.

The chain employs TRBV2 and TRBJ2-7; 7 nucleotides line up with TRBD2. V was pared by 8 bases and J by 8 bases, with 3 bases of the junction left unmatched. The length of the CDR3 is 10 residues. The germline gives CDR1 SNHLY, CDR2 FYNNEI. CDR3 sequence: CASGGDQQYF. In DNA form, the CDR3 reads TGTGCCAGCGGGGGGGACCAGCAGTACTTC.

The V and J genes are TRBV6-1 and TRBJ1-6, with TRBD1 identical over 9 bases. The CDR3 sequence is 17 residues long. Germline-derived CDR1 and CDR2 are MNHNS and SASEGT. Trimming removed 2 bases from V and 7 bases from J; junction bases left unmatched: 9. In DNA form, the CDR3 reads TGTGCCAGCAGTGAAACCGGGACAGGGTTTGGCAATTCACCCCTCCACTTT. This translates into CASSETGTGFGNSPLHF.

This clone was observed once. The J gene is TRBJ1-2, the V gene TRBV5-1, with D possibly TRBD1 on 5 matching bases. The length of the CDR3 is 14 residues. Germline lookup yields CDR1 SGHRS and CDR2 YFSETQ. V gave up 1 base and J gave up 5 bases, with 12 bases separating them. CDR3 sequence: CASSLQGARYGYTF. CDR3 nucleotide sequence: TGCGCCAGCAGCTTGCAAGGGGCACGGTATGGCTACACCTTC.

The rearrangement uses TRBV24-1 and TRBJ2-7, with D possibly being TRBD1 (5 bases). Trimming stripped 5 bases from V and 4 bases from J, with 11 bases between. The CDR3 runs to 13 residues. The germline V gene has CDR1 KGHDR and CDR2 SFDVKD. The CDR3 sequence: CATSAGRAYEQYF. CDR3 nucleotide sequence: TGTGCCACCAGTGCTGGCAGGGCATACGAGCAGTACTTC.